This T cell receptor beta chain is drawn from a study of Ad26.COV2.S vaccination and SARS-CoV-2 variants. Study-wide context: Donor was one of the participants in the Ad26.COV2.S arm of the COV1001 trial.

Libraries were prepared by immunoSEQ multiplex PCR; TCRdb keeps only in-frame clonotypes and omits some of them. The table has about 410,000 clones, over 80% seen once. The treatment: roughly 18 received Ad26.COV2.S at low or high dose, single or two shots; about 5 received placebo; per-sample allocation not given. Sampling happened 63 days after the first vaccine or placebo injection. An Ad26 vector that expressed Wuhan-strain SARS-CoV-2 spike constituted the vaccine. Losses at the gene ends were 3 bases for V and 10 bases for J; bases not matched to a gene: 11. Germline V lookup: CDR1 WSHSY, CDR2 SAAADI. The CDR3 is made up of 15 amino acids.

The V call is TRBV10-2, the J call TRBJ2-1; TRBD1 agrees at 8 bases. The TCR was taken from a person aged 18-65 years who received the Ad26.COV2.S COVID-19 vaccine or a placebo. The specimen was peripheral blood, collected in a trial of Ad26.COV2.S vaccine versus placebo. CDR3 amino acids: CASSDWTGSQGEQFF. The CDR3 nucleotides read TGCGCCAGCAGTGATTGGACAGGGAGCCAGGGCGAGCAGTTCTTC.